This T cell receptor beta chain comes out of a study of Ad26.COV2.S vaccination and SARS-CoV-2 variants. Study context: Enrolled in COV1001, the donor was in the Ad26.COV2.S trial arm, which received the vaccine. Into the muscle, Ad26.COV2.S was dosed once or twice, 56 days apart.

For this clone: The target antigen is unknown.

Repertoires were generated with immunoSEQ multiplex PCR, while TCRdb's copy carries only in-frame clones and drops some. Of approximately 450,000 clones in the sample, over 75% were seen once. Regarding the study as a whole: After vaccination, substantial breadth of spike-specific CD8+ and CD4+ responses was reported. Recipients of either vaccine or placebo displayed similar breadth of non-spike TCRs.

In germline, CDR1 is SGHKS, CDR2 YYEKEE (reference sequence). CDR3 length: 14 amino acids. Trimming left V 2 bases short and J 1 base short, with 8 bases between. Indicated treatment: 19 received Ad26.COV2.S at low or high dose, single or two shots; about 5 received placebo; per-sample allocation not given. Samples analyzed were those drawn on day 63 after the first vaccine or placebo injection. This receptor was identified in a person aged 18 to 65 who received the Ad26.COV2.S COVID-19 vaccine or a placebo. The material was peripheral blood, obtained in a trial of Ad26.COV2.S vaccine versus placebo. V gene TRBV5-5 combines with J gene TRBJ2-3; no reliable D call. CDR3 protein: CASSFSTGTDTQYF. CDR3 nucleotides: TGTGCCAGCAGCTTTTCCACCGGCACAGATACGCAGTATTTT.